Below, one TCR beta chain is given with its context. Its antigen is not known. This sample was included in a study of blood T cells in healthy people across ages. General observations from the study: Strongly correlated with naive T cell percentage was TCR beta diversity.

The sample providers were healthy Caucasian people from Russia, aged about 6 to 90. V dropped 4 bases and J dropped 2 bases, with 16 bases sitting between them. Germline CDR1 SGHRS, CDR2 YFSETQ. This CDR3 region has 16 residues. A second PCR, run for roughly 7 to 12 cycles, used a sample-barcoded 5' primer plus a J-beta primer mix. All cDNA molecules were each tagged by a template-switch adaptor with 12 random nucleotides. TCRdb reprocessed the 5' RACE reads with MiXCR, giving one entry per CDR3 protein. The sample yields 1 million or so distinct CDR3 sequences, roughly 45% seen once. Sequencing input: blood. This sequence originates from a woman aged 60-70 years in good health. The chain combines TRBV5-1 with TRBJ2-4; the D gene is possibly TRBD2 (5 bases). For the CDR3, the DNA is TGCGCCAGCAGCGCCCGAGGCGGGCCGACCAAAAACATTCAGTACTTC. Its protein is CASSARGGPTKNIQYF. Looking up the rest from reference TRBV5-1 and TRBJ2-4 gives the full variable domain: KAGVTQTPRYLIKTRGQQVTLSCSPISGHRSVSWYQQTPGQGLQFLFEYFSETQRNKGNFPGRFSGRQFSNSRSEMNVSTLELGDSALYLCASSARGGPTKNIQYFGAGTRLSVL.